The entry below gives a single TCR beta chain sequence along with its context. This clonotype was seen at least ten times. The antigen it recognizes is unknown. Base quality data are lacking; no much larger clone is found one base away. This specimen belongs to a study of regulatory T cells in long-lasting Graves disease listed by TCRdb under 2021. About the study as a whole: Newly diagnosed Graves' disease patients had taken antithyroid drugs for less than 3 months. Patients with persistent Graves' disease were compared with patients with newly diagnosed Graves' disease using TCR sequencing and RNA sequencing of peripheral blood. The study took place in China and was registered as a clinical trial. A total of approximately 35 samples underwent TCR sequencing: about 13 from persistent and around 20 from newly diagnosed Graves' disease patients. The full study reports these points: Compared with newly diagnosed patients, patients with persistent Graves' disease had lower TCR Shannon entropy and fewer highly expanded clones, which suggests clonal expansion. Persistent patients shared more public clonotypes among themselves (2,741) than newly diagnosed patients did (approximately 970). Sequencing and analysis were limited to the TCR beta chain. TRBV28, TRBJ1-2 and TRBJ2-5 were preferentially used in persistent disease, while TRBV20-1 and TRBJ2-1 were favored in newly diagnosed disease. The study examined only peripheral blood because the primary lesion, thyroid tissue, could not be accessed. The small sample size was acknowledged by the authors as a limitation that may reduce accuracy.

Relative to germline, V is 3 bases shorter and J is 4 bases shorter, with 15 bases between their ends. Counted from cysteine to phenylalanine, this CDR3 has 15 amino acids. CDR3 DNA only is kept here, 45 bases in frame from base 1. CDR1 and CDR2 were assigned from the germline V gene as MDHEN and SYDVKM. Library preparation was by multiplex PCR. The sequencer listed for this sample is Illumina HiSeq 4000. CDR3 regions were amplified by Arm-PCR with iRepertoire HTBI primers to construct TCR beta libraries. PCR products were gel purified before sequencing. The original pipeline was this. A total of roughly 58 TRBV and 14 TRBJ segments were identified across samples and were used for gene usage analysis of CDR3 amino acid clonotypes. COPE and FqMerger were used to merge filtered high-quality paired reads into contigs. Contigs were aligned with BLAST to IMGT TRBV, TRBD and TRBJ reference genes, and CDR3 was defined per IMGT. Any clonotype with a frequency above 0.1% was classified as a highly expanded clone. Repertoire diversity was measured by Shannon entropy, and V-J evenness by the Gini coefficient. Public clonotypes were defined as clonotypes shared by more than one individual. TCRdb's own reprocessing of the public reads used fastp at Q25 and MiXCR and kept productive beta chains. CDR3 protein sequences are deduplicated, and each keeps its most common genes and DNA. The V and J calls were not made by the authors but by TCRdb's processing. This sample comprises roughly 610,000 distinct CDR3 sequences, less than 20% of them detected only once. The ten largest clones take up around a sixth of the sample.

Reading the label with the study, this specimen's time point is: newly diagnosed GD, antithyroid drugs for less than 3 months. For both TCR sequencing and RNA sequencing, RNA was extracted from PBMCs in TRIzol. Graves' disease was diagnosed according to American Thyroid Association guidelines. Patients for the study were recruited at an endocrinology department in Xi'an, China. Each patient gave around 9 milliliters of peripheral blood, collected in an EDTA anticoagulant tube. Ficoll Paque Plus density gradient separation was used to isolate PBMCs, and no further T cell sorting was done. RNA quality was checked with an Agilent 2100 Bioanalyzer and agarose gel, and concentration with a NanoDrop 2000. The same data also went into a second study, on T cells in Graves' hyperthyroidism and ophthalmopathy. As noted in the second study: A patient counted as having stable Graves' hyperthyroidism if no progression to ophthalmopathy occurred over 18 months of follow-up. Hyperthyroidism patients were aged 18 to 65 years and newly diagnosed, with disease duration of less than 2 months. Patients with uncontrolled infections, other autoimmune diseases, pregnancy or lactation were excluded. Diagnoses relied on clinical symptoms, serum thyroxine and TRAb, thyroid ultrasound and orbital computed tomography. The first round of RT-PCR for the TCR CDR3 was performed with the HTBI primer set and the Qiagen OneStep RT-PCR kit. Most expanded thyroid clonotypes (frequency above 0.001) were also detected in blood, a finding suggesting that blood repertoires may reflect thyroid immune responses. In cross-validation, a model built on a 13 V-J signature told ophthalmopathy apart from stable hyperthyroidism with 87.88% sensitivity and about 81% specificity, and in testing the same model reached 80%/75%. In validation, the model predicted progression to ophthalmopathy with approximately 71% sensitivity and about 73% specificity, a median of 6.5 months before onset. To identify TCR V-J signatures that set the groups apart, the researchers used a discovery cohort of 100 patients, made up of roughly 40 with Graves' ophthalmopathy and 55 to 65 with stable Graves' hyperthyroidism. Prospective prediction of ophthalmopathy was tested in an independent validation cohort of approximately 19 hyperthyroidism patients and around 16 patients who later progressed to ophthalmopathy. The 100 or so discovery patients were randomly split 7:3 into training and test sets. The study also compared thyroid tissue and blood T-cell repertoires from a handful of Graves' hyperthyroidism patients. After blood sampling, hyperthyroidism patients were treated with methimazole at a starting dose of 30 mg daily, and ophthalmopathy patients were treated with high-dose intravenous methylprednisolone. A second multiplex PCR round built the libraries, followed by size selection and purification. The libraries were sequenced on an Illumina HiSeq2000 using paired-end 100 bp reads. Raw data were processed with SOAPnuke, discarding reads with adapters, uncalled bases, mean Phred below 15, or no exact constant-primer or identifier match. COPE v1.2.5 was used to merge the high-quality paired reads, and each unique nucleotide sequence was defined as a clonotype. MiTCR v1.1 was used to align the clonotypes against IMGT TRBV, TRBD and TRBJ reference segments. The analysis was restricted to V-J combinations with a frequency above 0.0001, which together covered 98% to 99.2% of the repertoires. A TCS score was defined as the ratio of F50 (clonal expansion) to E x V (chaos), with BLOSUM62-based TCRdist applied between CDR3 peptides within each V-J. Welch's t-statistics and random forest reduced several hundred V-J features to some 14, which were used in a naive Bayes classifier (R e1071). No statistical method was used to fix the sample size in advance, and group allocation was not hidden from the investigators. The paper describes TCR Vbeta CDR3 sequencing of roughly 130 peripheral blood samples, made up of fewer than 50 ophthalmopathy patients, roughly 80 hyperthyroidism patients and some 17 progressor patients.

Sequenced material: peripheral blood mononuclear cells (PBMCs), taken at new diagnosis, from a patient treated with antithyroid drugs. This chain joins TRBV28 to TRBJ1-2; confidence is insufficient to name the D gene. The TCR comes from a woman in her thirties with Graves disease. Donor details come from another sample of the same person, matched by shared clones. At the DNA level, the sequence is TGTGCCAGCAGTTTTAAAAGTCCTATATCCTATGGCTACACCTTC. The resulting protein is CASSFKSPISYGYTF.